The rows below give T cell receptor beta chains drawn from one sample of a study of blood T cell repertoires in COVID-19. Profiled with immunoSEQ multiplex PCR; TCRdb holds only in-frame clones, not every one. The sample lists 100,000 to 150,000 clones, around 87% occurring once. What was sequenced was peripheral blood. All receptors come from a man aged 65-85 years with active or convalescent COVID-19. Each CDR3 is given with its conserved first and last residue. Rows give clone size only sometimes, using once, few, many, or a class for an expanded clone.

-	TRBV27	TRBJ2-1	CASSSSGMYNEQFF
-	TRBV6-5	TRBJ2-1	CASSSSGNYYNEQFF
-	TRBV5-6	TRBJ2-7	CASSLGGATGGYEQYF
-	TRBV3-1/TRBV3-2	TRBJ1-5	CASSQGGQSNQPQHF
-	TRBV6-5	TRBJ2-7	CASRRTGTREQYF
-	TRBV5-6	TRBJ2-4	CASSSDSNLRAKNIQYF
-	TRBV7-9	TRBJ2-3	CASSSDQGALTDTQYF
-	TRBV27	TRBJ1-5	CASGHRGLSNQPQHF
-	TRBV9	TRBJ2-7	CASSVDGRAYEQYF
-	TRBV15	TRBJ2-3	CATSTDLPPRADTQYF
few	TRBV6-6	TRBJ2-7	CASSDREFYEQYF
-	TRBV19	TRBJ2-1	CASIKAGGGNEQFF
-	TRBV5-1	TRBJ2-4	CASSLDRNIQYF
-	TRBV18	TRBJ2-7	CASSPPSRGNEQYF
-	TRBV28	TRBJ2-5	CASGQATPYQETQYF
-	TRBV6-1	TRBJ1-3	CASSEAAGHGNTIYF
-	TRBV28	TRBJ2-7	CASSTRTGGPFEQYF
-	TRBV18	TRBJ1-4	CASSPEQGALYGLFF
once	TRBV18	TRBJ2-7	CASSRSGTSGYYEQYF
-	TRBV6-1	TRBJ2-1	CASSEEDFPYNEQFF
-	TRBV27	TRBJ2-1	CASSPPLAYNEQFF
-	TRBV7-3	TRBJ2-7	CASSFLSPGQGPCEQYF
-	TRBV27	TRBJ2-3	CASSSWTSGRADTQYF
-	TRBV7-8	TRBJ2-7	CASSFTRDTYEQYF
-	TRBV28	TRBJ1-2	CASRRDTGTGVYGYTF
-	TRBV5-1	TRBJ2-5	CASSRPAQREVLETQYF
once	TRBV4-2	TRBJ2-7	CASSQDAGGTTYEQYF
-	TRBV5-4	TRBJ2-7	CASSPAGAGSYEQYF
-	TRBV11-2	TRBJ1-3	CASSTSSRVTGNTIYF
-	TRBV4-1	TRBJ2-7	CASSQRLAYEQYF
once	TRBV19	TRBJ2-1	CASSSFSGRGGSYNEQFF
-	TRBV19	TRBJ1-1	CASSPRQGFEAFF
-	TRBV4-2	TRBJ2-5	CASSPGPSGPQETQYF
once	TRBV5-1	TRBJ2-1	CASSPNRVEQFF
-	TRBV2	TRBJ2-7	CASRIETGLAGSGQYF
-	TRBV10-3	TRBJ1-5	CAICRDSNQPQHF
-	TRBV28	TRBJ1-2	CASRRVGGGWGYTF
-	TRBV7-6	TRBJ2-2	CASSGVVGNTGELFF
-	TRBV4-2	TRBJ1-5	CASSQGTVNQPQHF
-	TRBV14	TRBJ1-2	CASSQVGTELNYGYTF
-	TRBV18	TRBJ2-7	CASSPPLAGGYSYEQYF
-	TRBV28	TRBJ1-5	CASSLGTAYSNQPQHF
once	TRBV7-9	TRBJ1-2	CASSPRDRISSDYGYTF
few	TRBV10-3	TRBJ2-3	CAISEEVASTDTQYF
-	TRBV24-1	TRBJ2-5	CATSNVGRDREETQYF
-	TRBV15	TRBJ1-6	CATSSVDRGNSPLHF
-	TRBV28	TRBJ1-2	CASSLTLVRDRGRNYGYTF
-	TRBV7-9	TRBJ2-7	CASSLAALGSYEQYF
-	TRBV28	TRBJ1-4	CASKGQNNEKLFF
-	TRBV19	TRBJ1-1	CASSLYGGTEAFF
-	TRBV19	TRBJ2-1	CASSDRGIEQFF
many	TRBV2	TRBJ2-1	CASSEWLAGHYNEQFF
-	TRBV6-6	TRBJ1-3	CASSSRSGNTIYF
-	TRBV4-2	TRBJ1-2	CASSQDSVAGTGSYTF
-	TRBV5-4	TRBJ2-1	CASSLRVEDEQFF
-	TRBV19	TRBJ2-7	CASSFSGTALGEQYF
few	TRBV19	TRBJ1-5	CASSISREGQPQHF
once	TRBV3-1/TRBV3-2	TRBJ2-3	CASSPPGLAGDTQYF
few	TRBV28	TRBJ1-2	CASSLEANYGYTF